The rows below give T cell receptor beta chains drawn from one sample of a study of cytomegalovirus exposure and HLA in healthy donors. The table came from immunoSEQ multiplex PCR; TCRdb's copy has only in-frame clones and leaves some out. The sample has some 140,000 clones, 65% to 80% seen once. Input material: PBMCs. Every receptor here comes from a man aged 40-49 years in good health and CMV-seronegative. The CDR3 runs from the conserved cysteine through the conserved F or W. D genes are given only for firm matches. Some rows mark clone size as missing; the rest say once, few, many or name a class of expanded clone.

TRBV25-1	NA	NA	TRBJ1-3	CASSEFQGPSGNTIYF	TGTGCCAGCAGTGAATTTCAGGGTCCCTCTGGAAACACCATATATTTT
TRBV5-1	NA	NA	TRBJ2-7	CASSLTTAPGYNYEQYF	TGCGCCAGCAGCTTGACGACAGCCCCCGGGTATAATTACGAGCAGTACTTC
TRBV6-1	NA	NA	TRBJ1-3	CASSELAGTIYF	TGTGCCAGCAGTGAACTAGCCGGCACCATATATTTT
TRBV5-4	TRBD2	NA	TRBJ2-7	CASSLGTGLAGSYEQYF	TGTGCCAGCAGCTTGGGCACGGGACTAGCGGGATCCTACGAGCAGTACTTC
TRBV4-3	NA	NA	TRBJ2-7	CASGMGGASYEQYF	TGCGCCAGCGGGATGGGGGGGGCCTCCTACGAGCAGTACTTC
TRBV9	TRBD2	NA	TRBJ2-7	CASSDSGRPYEQYF	TGTGCCAGCAGTGATAGCGGGAGGCCCTACGAGCAGTACTTC
TRBV2	NA	NA	TRBJ1-3	CASSEQGSGNTIYF	TGTGCCAGCAGTGAGCAGGGGTCTGGAAACACCATATATTTT
TRBV29-1	NA	NA	TRBJ2-5	CSVSGIQETQYF	TGCAGCGTGAGCGGTATCCAAGAGACCCAGTACTTC
TRBV29-1	NA	NA	TRBJ1-1	CSTGEWGGTEAFF	TGCAGCACGGGGGAGTGGGGCGGCACTGAAGCTTTCTTT
TRBV19	TRBD1	NA	TRBJ2-7	CASSPGQGMSYEQYF	TGTGCCAGTAGTCCGGGACAGGGTATGTCCTACGAGCAGTACTTC
TRBV27	TRBD2	NA	TRBJ2-1	CASSRLAVYNEQFF	TGTGCCAGCAGTAGACTAGCGGTCTACAATGAGCAGTTCTTC
TRBV9	TRBD2	few	TRBJ2-6	CASSTPWGGTWSSGANVLTF	TGTGCCAGCAGCACCCCCTGGGGAGGGACTTGGAGCTCTGGGGCCAACGTCCTGACTTTC
TRBV7-3	TRBD1	NA	TRBJ2-7	CASSLRDRFYEQYF	TGTGCCAGCAGCTTGAGGGACAGGTTCTACGAGCAGTACTTC
TRBV4-3	TRBD1	NA	TRBJ2-7	CASSNYYGQGPYEQYF	TGCGCCAGCAGCAACTACTATGGACAGGGCCCCTACGAGCAGTACTTC
TRBV10-1	TRBD2	once	TRBJ2-7	CASSPLCLAVTYEQYF	TGCGCCAGCAGTCCTCTTTGTCTAGCGGTGACCTACGAGCAGTACTTC
TRBV11-2	TRBD1	NA	TRBJ1-6	CASSIDRGNSPLHF	TGTGCCAGCAGCATTGACAGGGGTAATTCACCCCTCCACTTT
TRBV4-1	NA	NA	TRBJ2-1	CASSLQVPLRTNEQFF	TGCGCCAGCAGCCTCCAGGTCCCTTTGCGGACTAATGAGCAGTTCTTC
TRBV7-9	TRBD1	few	TRBJ1-5	CASSLGRDRDYSNQPQHF	TGTGCCAGCAGCTTAGGTAGGGACAGGGATTATAGCAATCAGCCCCAGCATTTT
TRBV18	NA	NA	TRBJ1-2	CASSPLPAYHGYTF	TGTGCCAGCTCACCACTCCCCGCGTACCATGGCTACACCTTC
TRBV28	TRBD2	NA	TRBJ2-7	CASSTSSGGGTSGRAGEQYF	TGTGCCAGCAGTACATCATCCGGAGGTGGGACTAGCGGGAGGGCCGGCGAGCAGTACTTC
TRBV19	NA	NA	TRBJ2-7	CASRFEDTGSYEQYF	TGTGCCAGTAGGTTTGAGGACACCGGGAGTTACGAGCAGTACTTC
TRBV27	NA	NA	TRBJ2-5	CASSLSYRAETQYF	TGTGCCAGCAGTTTATCGTACAGGGCGGAGACCCAGTACTTC
TRBV2	NA	NA	TRBJ1-5	CASTWTLNQPQHF	TGTGCCAGCACCTGGACACTCAATCAGCCCCAGCATTTT
TRBV19	NA	NA	TRBJ2-7	CASSTSGQLSYEQYF	TGTGCCAGTAGTACCTCTGGACAGCTCTCCTACGAGCAGTACTTC
TRBV11-2	NA	NA	TRBJ2-5	CASSLVGTPEETQYF	TGTGCCAGCAGCTTAGTAGGGACTCCCGAAGAGACCCAGTACTTC
TRBV4-3	NA	few	TRBJ2-7	CASRDRRGNEQYF	TGCGCCAGCAGGGACAGAAGGGGAAACGAGCAGTACTTC
TRBV5-1	NA	NA	TRBJ1-5	CASSLGLGNQPQHF	TGCGCCAGCAGCTTGGGACTAGGCAATCAGCCCCAGCATTTT
TRBV30	TRBD2	NA	TRBJ2-1	CAWSGLAARVEQFF	TGTGCCTGGAGTGGACTAGCAGCGCGTGTTGAGCAGTTCTTC
TRBV5-1	TRBD1	NA	TRBJ2-7	CASSRPTGRASMEQYF	TGCGCCAGCAGCCGACCGACAGGGCGCGCGTCTATGGAGCAGTACTTC
TRBV19	TRBD1	NA	TRBJ2-1	CASSRTGGNEQFF	TGTGCCAGTAGTAGGACAGGGGGAAATGAGCAGTTCTTC
TRBV7-9	NA	NA	TRBJ1-1	CASSLISLNTEAFF	TGTGCCAGCAGCTTAATTTCGTTGAACACTGAAGCTTTCTTT
TRBV6-1	NA	NA	TRBJ1-3	CASSERGLGGGNTIYF	TGTGCCAGCAGTGAGCGGGGCCTGGGAGGTGGAAACACCATATATTTT
TRBV7-9	TRBD1	NA	TRBJ1-1	CASSSLRDRKNTEAFF	TGTGCCAGCAGCTCGCTTAGGGACAGAAAGAACACTGAAGCTTTCTTT
TRBV7-2	NA	NA	TRBJ2-5	CASSLRTEETQYF	TGTGCCAGCAGCTTAAGGACTGAAGAGACCCAGTACTTC
TRBV28	TRBD1	NA	TRBJ1-5	CASSLRGGQRSGQPQHF	TGTGCCAGCAGTTTAAGAGGGGGCCAAAGATCGGGACAGCCCCAGCATTTT
TRBV27	TRBD2	few	TRBJ2-2	CASSRLAGVTGELFF	TGTGCCAGCAGTCGTCTAGCGGGAGTGACGGGGGAGCTGTTTTTT
TRBV5-8	TRBD2	few	TRBJ2-7	CATRRGGSGEQYF	TGTGCCACCCGCCGGGGGGGGTCGGGGGAGCAGTACTTC